These T cell receptor beta chains were read from a single sample in a study of blood T cell repertoires in COVID-19. Produced via immunoSEQ multiplex PCR; TCRdb's table is partial and in-frame only. This table holds approximately 300,000 clones, 80% to 95% found once. Sequencing used PBMCs or T cells enriched from blood (not recorded which). The origin of the receptors is a woman aged 25 to 45 who had recovered from COVID-19. The CDR3 runs from the conserved cysteine through the conserved F or W. Fields, in order: V gene, clone size, J gene, D gene, CDR3 protein, CDR3 DNA. The D gene is left open where the match is weak. Size is stated for part of the rows, as once, few or many counts, or as a class when the clone is expanded.

v_gene: TRBV19; abundance: once; j_gene: TRBJ1-2; d_gene: .; CDR3aa: CASSIPGDRYGYTF; CDR3nt: TGTGCCAGTAGTATCCCAGGGGATCGGTATGGCTACACCTTC
v_gene: TRBV29-1; abundance: .; j_gene: TRBJ1-1; d_gene: TRBD1; CDR3aa: CSVDGTEGTEAFF; CDR3nt: TGCAGCGTTGATGGGACAGAAGGCACTGAAGCTTTCTTT
v_gene: TRBV28; abundance: .; j_gene: TRBJ1-5; d_gene: TRBD1; CDR3aa: CASSPLPGGPQPQHF; CDR3nt: TGTGCCAGCAGCCCACTTCCAGGGGGCCCTCAGCCCCAGCATTTT
v_gene: TRBV18; abundance: .; j_gene: TRBJ2-5; d_gene: TRBD1; CDR3aa: CASSPLLQGVKETQYF; CDR3nt: TGTGCCAGCTCACCGCTCCTGCAGGGGGTAAAAGAGACCCAGTACTTC
v_gene: TRBV28; abundance: .; j_gene: TRBJ1-2; d_gene: .; CDR3aa: CASSSDTSVDYGYTF; CDR3nt: TGTGCCAGCAGTTCCGACACATCAGTCGACTATGGCTACACCTTC
v_gene: TRBV24-1; abundance: .; j_gene: TRBJ1-2; d_gene: .; CDR3aa: CATSDRDRNYGYTF; CDR3nt: TGTGCCACCAGTGATCGAGACAGGAACTATGGCTACACCTTC
v_gene: TRBV3-1/TRBV3-2; abundance: .; j_gene: TRBJ1-6; d_gene: .; CDR3aa: CASSQGGGRGSPLHF; CDR3nt: TGTGCCAGCAGCCAAGGCGGTGGAAGGGGTTCACCCCTCCACTTT
v_gene: TRBV14; abundance: .; j_gene: TRBJ2-1; d_gene: TRBD1; CDR3aa: CASSLGDRGYNEQFF; CDR3nt: TGTGCCAGCAGCCTTGGGGACAGGGGTTACAATGAGCAGTTCTTC
v_gene: TRBV10-3; abundance: once; j_gene: TRBJ1-1; d_gene: .; CDR3aa: CAISEPTSPGQLEAFF; CDR3nt: TGTGCCATCAGTGAACCCACCTCCCCTGGACAGCTTGAAGCTTTCTTT
v_gene: TRBV10-3; abundance: once; j_gene: TRBJ1-1; d_gene: .; CDR3aa: CAIKADSTEAFF; CDR3nt: TGTGCCATCAAGGCGGATTCGACTGAAGCTTTCTTT
v_gene: TRBV19; abundance: .; j_gene: TRBJ2-3; d_gene: .; CDR3aa: CASSIQAHTDTQYF; CDR3nt: TGTGCCAGTAGTATTCAGGCCCACACAGATACGCAGTATTTT
v_gene: TRBV28; abundance: .; j_gene: TRBJ2-7; d_gene: TRBD2; CDR3aa: CASETGGPSEQYF; CDR3nt: TGTGCCAGCGAGACGGGAGGGCCTTCCGAGCAGTACTTC
v_gene: TRBV9; abundance: .; j_gene: TRBJ2-2; d_gene: TRBD2; CDR3aa: CASSVSPGLAGGAGELFF; CDR3nt: TGTGCCAGCAGCGTTTCCCCCGGACTAGCGGGAGGGGCCGGGGAGCTGTTTTTT
v_gene: TRBV7-9; abundance: .; j_gene: TRBJ2-5; d_gene: .; CDR3aa: CASSLSTRKETQYF; CDR3nt: TGTGCCAGCAGCTTAAGTACCAGAAAAGAGACCCAGTACTTC
v_gene: TRBV14; abundance: few; j_gene: TRBJ2-7; d_gene: TRBD1; CDR3aa: CASSSTGGGQYF; CDR3nt: TGTGCCAGCAGCTCCACAGGGGGTGGGCAGTACTTC
v_gene: TRBV5-1; abundance: .; j_gene: TRBJ2-4; d_gene: .; CDR3aa: CASSLAQGAKNIQYF; CDR3nt: TGCGCCAGCAGCTTGGCGCAGGGAGCCAAAAACATTCAGTACTTC
v_gene: TRBV6-5; abundance: few; j_gene: TRBJ1-1; d_gene: .; CDR3aa: CASARTENTEAFF; CDR3nt: TGTGCCAGCGCGAGGACAGAGAACACTGAAGCTTTCTTT
v_gene: TRBV21-1; abundance: .; j_gene: TRBJ2-5; d_gene: .; CDR3aa: CASSKRTKPKETQYF; CDR3nt: TGTGCCAGCAGCAAAAGAACTAAACCGAAAGAGACCCAGTACTTC
v_gene: TRBV28; abundance: .; j_gene: TRBJ1-1; d_gene: .; CDR3aa: CASSPRAGMNTEAFF; CDR3nt: TGTGCCAGCAGTCCTCGCGCAGGCATGAACACTGAAGCTTTCTTT
v_gene: TRBV7-8; abundance: .; j_gene: TRBJ2-2; d_gene: TRBD2; CDR3aa: CASSLVRSGTSGRKLFF; CDR3nt: TGTGCCAGCAGCTTAGTTCGAAGCGGGACTAGCGGGAGGAAGCTGTTTTTT
v_gene: TRBV19; abundance: .; j_gene: TRBJ2-7; d_gene: TRBD1; CDR3aa: CASSLLPGTATYEQYF; CDR3nt: TGTGCCAGTAGTCTCCTTCCCGGGACAGCGACCTACGAGCAGTACTTC
v_gene: TRBV5-4; abundance: .; j_gene: TRBJ2-3; d_gene: TRBD2; CDR3aa: CASSAGILAESDTQYF; CDR3nt: TGTGCCAGCAGCGCCGGGATACTAGCGGAGTCAGATACGCAGTATTTT
v_gene: TRBV28; abundance: .; j_gene: TRBJ2-1; d_gene: .; CDR3aa: CASSSTGVAYNEQFF; CDR3nt: TGTGCCAGCAGTTCCACGGGAGTTGCCTACAATGAGCAGTTCTTC
v_gene: TRBV18; abundance: .; j_gene: TRBJ2-7; d_gene: TRBD1; CDR3aa: CASSPLRQGKDEQYF; CDR3nt: TGTGCCAGCTCACCACTAAGACAGGGAAAGGACGAGCAGTACTTC
v_gene: TRBV19; abundance: .; j_gene: TRBJ1-2; d_gene: .; CDR3aa: CASSIGQGKNGYTF; CDR3nt: TGTGCCAGTAGTATCGGTCAGGGGAAGAATGGCTACACCTTC
v_gene: TRBV5-4; abundance: .; j_gene: TRBJ2-2; d_gene: .; CDR3aa: CASSPYTSSHGELFF; CDR3nt: TGTGCCAGCAGCCCCTATACGAGTAGTCACGGGGAGCTGTTTTTT
v_gene: TRBV3-1/TRBV3-2; abundance: once; j_gene: TRBJ2-7; d_gene: TRBD2; CDR3aa: CASSQLPGLATYEQYF; CDR3nt: TGTGCCAGCAGCCAATTACCGGGACTAGCGACCTACGAGCAGTACTTC
v_gene: TRBV3-1/TRBV3-2; abundance: .; j_gene: TRBJ1-2; d_gene: .; CDR3aa: CASSQTGSYGYTF; CDR3nt: TGTGCCAGCAGCCAAACAGGCAGCTATGGCTACACCTTC
v_gene: TRBV29-1; abundance: few; j_gene: TRBJ1-3; d_gene: .; CDR3aa: CSVILPNSGNTIYF; CDR3nt: TGCAGCGTTATACTTCCAAACTCTGGAAACACCATATATTTT
v_gene: TRBV19; abundance: .; j_gene: TRBJ2-7; d_gene: .; CDR3aa: CASSIQYSTSYEQYF; CDR3nt: TGTGCCAGTAGTATACAATACAGCACTTCCTACGAGCAGTACTTC
v_gene: TRBV21-1; abundance: .; j_gene: TRBJ2-1; d_gene: .; CDR3aa: CASSSRALSFPGLWDEQFF; CDR3nt: TGTGCCAGCAGCAGCCGCGCCCTGAGTTTTCCGGGACTTTGGGATGAGCAGTTCTTC
v_gene: TRBV13; abundance: .; j_gene: TRBJ1-1; d_gene: TRBD1; CDR3aa: CASSSRDRDTEAFF; CDR3nt: TGTGCCAGCAGCTCCCGGGACAGGGACACTGAAGCTTTCTTT
v_gene: TRBV10-3; abundance: few; j_gene: TRBJ2-7; d_gene: .; CDR3aa: CAIKDTDEQYF; CDR3nt: TGTGCCATCAAGGACACAGACGAGCAGTACTTC
v_gene: TRBV5-3; abundance: .; j_gene: TRBJ1-5; d_gene: .; CDR3aa: CARSLTVPFNQPQHF; CDR3nt: TGTGCCAGAAGCTTGACGGTTCCCTTCAATCAGCCCCAGCATTTT
v_gene: TRBV28; abundance: .; j_gene: TRBJ2-1; d_gene: TRBD1; CDR3aa: CASSSFGTGVSHNEQFF; CDR3nt: TGTGCCAGCAGTTCTTTTGGGACAGGGGTCAGCCACAATGAGCAGTTCTTC
v_gene: TRBV7-2; abundance: .; j_gene: TRBJ1-5; d_gene: .; CDR3aa: CASSLGAGGYSNQPQHF; CDR3nt: TGTGCCAGCAGCTTAGGTGCCGGGGGATATAGCAATCAGCCCCAGCATTTT
v_gene: TRBV7-9; abundance: .; j_gene: TRBJ1-3; d_gene: .; CDR3aa: CASSTGLGNTIYF; CDR3nt: TGTGCCAGCAGCACAGGGCTTGGAAACACCATATATTTT
v_gene: TRBV10-3; abundance: .; j_gene: TRBJ2-3; d_gene: TRBD2; CDR3aa: CAIRGTSGGSTDTQYF; CDR3nt: TGTGCCATCAGGGGGACTAGCGGGGGTTCAACAGATACGCAGTATTTT
v_gene: TRBV4-1; abundance: .; j_gene: TRBJ2-3; d_gene: .; CDR3aa: CASSHSEDTQYF; CDR3nt: TGCGCCAGCAGCCATTCGGAGGATACGCAGTATTTT
v_gene: TRBV7-9; abundance: .; j_gene: TRBJ1-2; d_gene: .; CDR3aa: CASSPSLGSADYGYTF; CDR3nt: TGTGCCAGCAGCCCAAGTTTAGGTTCTGCGGACTATGGCTACACCTTC
v_gene: TRBV7-3; abundance: .; j_gene: TRBJ2-2; d_gene: TRBD2; CDR3aa: CASSLRLAGGHNTGELFF; CDR3nt: TGTGCCAGCAGCCTCCGACTAGCGGGGGGGCACAACACCGGGGAGCTGTTTTTT
v_gene: TRBV14; abundance: once; j_gene: TRBJ2-7; d_gene: TRBD2; CDR3aa: CASSHFSGRAYEQYF; CDR3nt: TGTGCCAGCAGCCACTTTAGCGGGAGAGCGTACGAGCAGTACTTC
v_gene: TRBV6-4; abundance: .; j_gene: TRBJ2-7; d_gene: TRBD1; CDR3aa: CASARDRAAEQYF; CDR3nt: TGTGCCAGCGCCCGGGACAGGGCTGCCGAGCAGTACTTC
v_gene: TRBV18; abundance: .; j_gene: TRBJ2-1; d_gene: .; CDR3aa: CASSPAYNEQFF; CDR3nt: TGTGCCAGCTCACCCGCCTACAATGAGCAGTTCTTC
v_gene: TRBV7-2; abundance: .; j_gene: TRBJ1-5; d_gene: .; CDR3aa: CASSLEAGQPQHF; CDR3nt: TGTGCCAGCAGCTTAGAGGCGGGTCAGCCCCAGCATTTT
v_gene: TRBV18; abundance: .; j_gene: TRBJ1-2; d_gene: TRBD1; CDR3aa: CASSRAGGGGYTF; CDR3nt: TGTGCCAGCTCAAGGGCAGGGGGAGGAGGCTACACCTTC
v_gene: TRBV24-1; abundance: .; j_gene: TRBJ2-7; d_gene: .; CDR3aa: CATSDSTQGQYYEQYF; CDR3nt: TGTGCCACCAGTGATTCGACCCAAGGACAGTACTACGAGCAGTACTTC
v_gene: TRBV3-1/TRBV3-2; abundance: .; j_gene: TRBJ2-5; d_gene: .; CDR3aa: CASSQDTSGAWTQYF; CDR3nt: TGTGCCAGCAGCCAAGATACGAGCGGTGCGTGGACCCAGTACTTC
v_gene: TRBV11-2; abundance: .; j_gene: TRBJ1-2; d_gene: TRBD1; CDR3aa: CASSLAGTGGGYTF; CDR3nt: TGTGCCAGCAGCTTAGCCGGGACAGGGGGAGGCTACACCTTC
v_gene: TRBV9; abundance: .; j_gene: TRBJ2-2; d_gene: .; CDR3aa: CASRVGYTGELFF; CDR3nt: TGTGCCAGCAGAGTGGGCTACACCGGGGAGCTGTTTTTT
v_gene: TRBV5-4; abundance: .; j_gene: TRBJ2-5; d_gene: TRBD2; CDR3aa: CASSLSGAETQYF; CDR3nt: TGTGCCAGCAGCCTTAGCGGGGCGGAGACCCAGTACTTC
v_gene: TRBV7-2; abundance: once; j_gene: TRBJ2-5; d_gene: TRBD2; CDR3aa: CASSLMRGGGETQYF; CDR3nt: TGTGCCAGCAGCTTAATGCGGGGGGGAGGAGAGACCCAGTACTTC